This TCR beta chain was obtained from a study of cytomegalovirus exposure and HLA in healthy donors. Broader study findings: Analyses of presence and absence presupposed an approximately uniform sequencing depth across donors.

Turning to this clone: The antigen is undetermined.

PCR employed 60 Vbeta and 13 Jbeta primers. The method was immunoSEQ multiplex PCR; TCRdb's version includes in-frame clones alone and lacks a portion of them. Of more than 70,000 clones in the sample, more than 75% were seen once. CDR3 size: 15 residues. The germline gives CDR1 MDHEN, CDR2 SYDVKM. After removal of 4 bases from V and 4 bases from J, the junction contained 4 bases not matched to a gene. The V gene is TRBV28, the J gene TRBJ2-2, with 9 bases aligning to TRBD1. The sample comprised PBMCs. This receptor was taken from a man between 25 and 39 years old in good health and CMV-seropositive. CDR3 sequence: CASSSGQGRTGELFF. The CDR3 DNA sequence: TGTGCCAGCAGTTCGGGACAGGGACGCACCGGGGAGCTGTTTTTT.